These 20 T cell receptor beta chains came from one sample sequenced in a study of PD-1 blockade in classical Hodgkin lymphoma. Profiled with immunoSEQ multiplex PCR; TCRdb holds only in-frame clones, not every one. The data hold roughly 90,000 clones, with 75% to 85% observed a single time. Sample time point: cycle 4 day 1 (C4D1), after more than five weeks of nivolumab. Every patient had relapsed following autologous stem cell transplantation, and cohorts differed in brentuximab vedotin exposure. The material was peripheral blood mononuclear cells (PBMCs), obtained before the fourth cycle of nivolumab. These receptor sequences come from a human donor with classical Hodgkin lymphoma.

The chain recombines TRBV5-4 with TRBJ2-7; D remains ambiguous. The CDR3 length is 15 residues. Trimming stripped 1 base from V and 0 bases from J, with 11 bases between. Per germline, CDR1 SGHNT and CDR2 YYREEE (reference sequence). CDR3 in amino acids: CASSLNPIPSYEQYF. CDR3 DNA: TGTGCCAGCAGCTTGAACCCGATCCCCTCCTACGAGCAGTACTTC.

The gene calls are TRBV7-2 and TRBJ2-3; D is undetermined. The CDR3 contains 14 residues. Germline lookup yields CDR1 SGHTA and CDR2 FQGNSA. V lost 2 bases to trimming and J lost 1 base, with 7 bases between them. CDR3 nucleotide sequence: TGTGCCAGCAGCTTACAGGCAGGCACAGATACGCAGTATTTT. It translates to CASSLQAGTDTQYF.

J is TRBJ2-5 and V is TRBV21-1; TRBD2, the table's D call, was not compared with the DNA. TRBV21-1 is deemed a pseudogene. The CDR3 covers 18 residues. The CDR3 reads CASSQVGLACRNQETQYF. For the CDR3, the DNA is TGTGCCAGCAGCCAGGTGGGGCTAGCGTGCAGGAATCAAGAGACCCAGTACTTC.

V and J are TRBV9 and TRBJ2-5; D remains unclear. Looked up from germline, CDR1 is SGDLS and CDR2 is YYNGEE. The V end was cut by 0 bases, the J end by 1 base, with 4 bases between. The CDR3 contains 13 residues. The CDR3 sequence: CASSVATQETQYF. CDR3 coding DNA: TGTGCCAGCAGCGTAGCAACCCAAGAGACCCAGTACTTC.

As DNA, the CDR3 is TGCGCCAGCAGCCAAGAGCACACGGGGACGCAGTATTTT. It translates to CASSQEHTGTQYF. The V gene is TRBV4-1, the J gene TRBJ2-3; the D gene is possibly TRBD2 (5 bases). V lost 0 bases and J lost 9, with 10 bases in between. The germline V gene has CDR1 MGHRA and CDR2 YSYEKL. The CDR3 consists of 13 residues.

The CDR3, as DNA: TGTGCCAGTAGTCCCGGGCGACAGGGGCGCTATGGCTACACCTTC. Translation: CASSPGRQGRYGYTF. This chain joins TRBV19 and TRBJ1-2; TRBD1 matches at 8 bases. The V segment lost 5 bases and the J segment 4 bases; nucleotides outside the gene matches: 9. Germline V gives CDR1 LNHDA, CDR2 SQIVND (reference sequence). The CDR3 is 15 residues long.

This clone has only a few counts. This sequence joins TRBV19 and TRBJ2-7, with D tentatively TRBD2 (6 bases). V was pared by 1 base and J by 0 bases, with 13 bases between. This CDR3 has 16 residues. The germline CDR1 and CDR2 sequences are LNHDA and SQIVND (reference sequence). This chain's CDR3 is CASSIGSLSGSYEQYF. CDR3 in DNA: TGTGCCAGTAGTATAGGATCCCTTAGCGGCTCCTACGAGCAGTACTTC. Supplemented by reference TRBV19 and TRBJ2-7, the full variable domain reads DGGITQSPKYLFRKEGQNVTLSCEQNLNHDAMYWYRQDPGQGLRLIYYSQIVNDFQKGDIAEGYSVSREKKESFPLTVTSAQKNPTAFYLCASSIGSLSGSYEQYFGPGTRLTVT.

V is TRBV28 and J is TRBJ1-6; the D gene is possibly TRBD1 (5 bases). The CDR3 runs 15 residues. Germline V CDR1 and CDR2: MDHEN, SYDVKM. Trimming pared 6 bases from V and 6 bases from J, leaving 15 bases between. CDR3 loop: CASSTAGTVNSPLHF. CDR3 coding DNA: TGTGCCAGCAGCACCGCCGGGACCGTTAATTCACCCCTCCACTTT.

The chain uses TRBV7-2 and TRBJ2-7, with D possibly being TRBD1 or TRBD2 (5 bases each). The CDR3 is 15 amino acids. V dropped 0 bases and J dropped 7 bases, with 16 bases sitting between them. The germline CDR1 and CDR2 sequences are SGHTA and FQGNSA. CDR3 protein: CASSLAGDALREQYF. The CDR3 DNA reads TGTGCCAGCAGCTTAGCGGGGGACGCTCTCCGGGAGCAGTACTTC. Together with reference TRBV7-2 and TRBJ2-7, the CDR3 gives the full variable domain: GAGVSQSPSNKVTEKGKDVELRCDPISGHTALYWYRQSLGQGLEFLIYFQGNSAPDKSGLPSDRFSAERTGGSVSTLTIQRTQQEDSAVYLCASSLAGDALREQYFGPGTRLTVT.

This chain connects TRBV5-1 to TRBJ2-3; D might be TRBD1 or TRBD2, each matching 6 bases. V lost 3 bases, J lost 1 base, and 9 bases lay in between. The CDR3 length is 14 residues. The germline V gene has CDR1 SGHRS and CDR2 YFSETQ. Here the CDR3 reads CASSWGAGTDTQYF. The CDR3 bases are TGCGCCAGCAGCTGGGGGGCCGGCACAGATACGCAGTATTTT.

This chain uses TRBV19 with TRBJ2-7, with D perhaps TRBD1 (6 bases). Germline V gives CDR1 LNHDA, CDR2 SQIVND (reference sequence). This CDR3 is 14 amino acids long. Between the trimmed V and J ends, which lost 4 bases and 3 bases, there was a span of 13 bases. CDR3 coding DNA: TGTGCCAGTAGTACACACAGGGCGGGCTACGAGCAGTACTTC. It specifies CASSTHRAGYEQYF.

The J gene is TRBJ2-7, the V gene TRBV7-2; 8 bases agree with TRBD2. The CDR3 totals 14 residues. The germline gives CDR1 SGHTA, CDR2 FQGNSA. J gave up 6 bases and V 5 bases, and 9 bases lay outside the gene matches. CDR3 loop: CASSRRAGALEQYF. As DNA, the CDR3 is TGTGCCAGCAGCCGCCGAGCGGGAGCCCTCGAGCAGTACTTC.

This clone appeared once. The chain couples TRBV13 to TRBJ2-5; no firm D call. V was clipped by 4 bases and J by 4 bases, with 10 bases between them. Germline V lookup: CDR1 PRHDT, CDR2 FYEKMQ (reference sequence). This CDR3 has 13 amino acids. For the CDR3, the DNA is TGTGCCAGCAGCTACCGACACCGAGAGACCCAGTACTTC. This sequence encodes CASSYRHRETQYF.

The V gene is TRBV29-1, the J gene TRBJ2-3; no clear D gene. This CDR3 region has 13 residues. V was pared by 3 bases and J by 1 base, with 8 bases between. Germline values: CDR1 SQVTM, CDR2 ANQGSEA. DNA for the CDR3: TGCAGCGTTGATTTGGGCGGCACAGATACGCAGTATTTT. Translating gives CSVDLGGTDTQYF.

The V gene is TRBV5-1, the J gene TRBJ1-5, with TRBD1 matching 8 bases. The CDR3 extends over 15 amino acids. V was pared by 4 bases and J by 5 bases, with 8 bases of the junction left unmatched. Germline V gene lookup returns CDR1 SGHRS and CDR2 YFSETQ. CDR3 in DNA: TGCGCCAGCAGCCCAGGGGGGACAGGAGATCAGCCCCAGCATTTT. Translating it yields CASSPGGTGDQPQHF.

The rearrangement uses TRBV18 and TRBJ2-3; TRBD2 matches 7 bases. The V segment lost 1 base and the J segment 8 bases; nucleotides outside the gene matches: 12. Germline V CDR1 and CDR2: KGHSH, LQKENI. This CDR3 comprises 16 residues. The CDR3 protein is CASSPRVTSDVGTQYF. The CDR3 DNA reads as TGTGCCAGCTCACCACGTGTCACTAGCGACGTGGGTACGCAGTATTTT.

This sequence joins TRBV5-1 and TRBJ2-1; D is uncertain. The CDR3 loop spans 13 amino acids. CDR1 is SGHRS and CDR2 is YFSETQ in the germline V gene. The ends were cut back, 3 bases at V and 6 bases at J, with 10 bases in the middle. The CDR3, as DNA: TGCGCCAGCAGCTCCGAATCCGGCAATGAGCAGTTCTTC. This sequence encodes CASSSESGNEQFF.

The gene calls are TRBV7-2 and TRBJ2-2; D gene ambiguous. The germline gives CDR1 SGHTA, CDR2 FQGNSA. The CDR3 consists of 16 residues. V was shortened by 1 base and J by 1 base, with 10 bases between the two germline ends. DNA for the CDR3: TGTGCCAGCAGCTTAGGGGGTCTGGGGAACACCGGGGAGCTGTTTTTT. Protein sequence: CASSLGGLGNTGELFF.

CDR3 sequence: CASSLAEDLTDTQYF. In DNA, the CDR3 is TGCGCCAGCAGCTTGGCCGAAGACCTCACAGATACGCAGTATTTT. V gene TRBV5-1 combines with J gene TRBJ2-3; no clear D. The CDR3 is 15 amino acids. Deletions cut 0 bases from V and 2 bases from J, with 10 bases between. Germline V gene data show CDR1 as SGHRS and CDR2 as YFSETQ.

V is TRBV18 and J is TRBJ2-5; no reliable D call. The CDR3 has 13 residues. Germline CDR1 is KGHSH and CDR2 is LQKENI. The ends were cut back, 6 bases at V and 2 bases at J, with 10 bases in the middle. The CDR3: CASSYNGQETQYF. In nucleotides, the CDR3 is TGTGCCAGCTCCTACAATGGGCAAGAGACCCAGTACTTC.